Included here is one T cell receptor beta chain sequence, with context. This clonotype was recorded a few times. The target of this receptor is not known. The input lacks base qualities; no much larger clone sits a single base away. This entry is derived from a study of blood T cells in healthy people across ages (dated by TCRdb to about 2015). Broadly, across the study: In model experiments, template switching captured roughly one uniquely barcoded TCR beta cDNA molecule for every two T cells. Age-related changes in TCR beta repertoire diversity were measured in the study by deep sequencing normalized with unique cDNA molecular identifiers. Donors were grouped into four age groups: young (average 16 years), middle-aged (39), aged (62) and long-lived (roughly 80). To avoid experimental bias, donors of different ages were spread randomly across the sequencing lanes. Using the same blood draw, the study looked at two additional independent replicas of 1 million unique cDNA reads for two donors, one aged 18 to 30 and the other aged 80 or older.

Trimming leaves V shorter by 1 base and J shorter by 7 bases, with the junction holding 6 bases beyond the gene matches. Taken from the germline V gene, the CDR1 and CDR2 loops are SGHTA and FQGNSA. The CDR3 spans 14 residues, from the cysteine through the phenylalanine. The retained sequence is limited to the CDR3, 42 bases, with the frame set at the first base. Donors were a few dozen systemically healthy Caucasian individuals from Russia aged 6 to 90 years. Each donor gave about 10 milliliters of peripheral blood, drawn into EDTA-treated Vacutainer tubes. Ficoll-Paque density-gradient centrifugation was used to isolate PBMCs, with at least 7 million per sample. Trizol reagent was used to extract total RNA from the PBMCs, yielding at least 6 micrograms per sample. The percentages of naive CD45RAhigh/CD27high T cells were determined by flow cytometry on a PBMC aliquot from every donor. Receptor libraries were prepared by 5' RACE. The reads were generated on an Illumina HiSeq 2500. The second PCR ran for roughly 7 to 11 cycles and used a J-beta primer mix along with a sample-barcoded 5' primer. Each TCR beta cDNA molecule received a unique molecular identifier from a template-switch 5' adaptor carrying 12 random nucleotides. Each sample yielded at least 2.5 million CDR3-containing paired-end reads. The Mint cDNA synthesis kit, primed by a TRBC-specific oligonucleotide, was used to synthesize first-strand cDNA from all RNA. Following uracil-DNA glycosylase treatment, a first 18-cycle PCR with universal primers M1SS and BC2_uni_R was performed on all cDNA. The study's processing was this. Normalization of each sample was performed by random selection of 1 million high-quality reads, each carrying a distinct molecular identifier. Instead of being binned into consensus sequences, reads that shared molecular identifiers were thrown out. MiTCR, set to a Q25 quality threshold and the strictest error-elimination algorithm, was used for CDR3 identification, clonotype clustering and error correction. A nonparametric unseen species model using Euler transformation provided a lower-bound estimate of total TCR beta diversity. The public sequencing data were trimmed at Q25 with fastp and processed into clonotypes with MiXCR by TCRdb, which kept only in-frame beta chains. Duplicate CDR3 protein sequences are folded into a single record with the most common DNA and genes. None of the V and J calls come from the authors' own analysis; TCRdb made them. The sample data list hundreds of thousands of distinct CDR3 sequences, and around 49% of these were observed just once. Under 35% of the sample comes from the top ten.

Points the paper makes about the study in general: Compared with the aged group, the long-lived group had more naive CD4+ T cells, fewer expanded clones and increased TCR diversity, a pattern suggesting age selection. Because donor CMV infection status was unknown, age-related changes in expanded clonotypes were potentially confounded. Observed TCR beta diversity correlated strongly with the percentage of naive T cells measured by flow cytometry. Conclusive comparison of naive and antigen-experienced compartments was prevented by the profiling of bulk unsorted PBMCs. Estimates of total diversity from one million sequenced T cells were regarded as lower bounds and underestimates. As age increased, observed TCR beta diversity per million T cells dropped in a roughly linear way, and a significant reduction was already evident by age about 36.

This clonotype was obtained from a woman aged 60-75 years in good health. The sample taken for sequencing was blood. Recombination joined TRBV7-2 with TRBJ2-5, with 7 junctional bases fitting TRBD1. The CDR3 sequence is CASSLGGGDLTQYF. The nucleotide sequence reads TGTGCCAGCAGCTTAGGAGGGGGCGATTTGACCCAGTACTTC.